This passage covers 32 T cell receptor beta chains from one sample sequenced in a study of PD-L1 blockade in urothelial cancer. Time point: peripheral blood 6 weeks after treatment start. Measured with immunoSEQ multiplex PCR; TCRdb has only the in-frame clones, and not every one. Of 40,000 to 50,000 clones in the sample, roughly 78% are singletons; the top ten hold less than 15%. Sequencing used PBMCs, obtained around atezolizumab (anti-PD-L1) treatment. The origin of the receptors is a man aged 55 to 70 with urothelial cancer.

This clone occurred once. This chain joins TRBV5-1 and TRBJ1-5, with D possibly matching TRBD1 (5 bases). The CDR3 has 15 amino acids. Germline V lookup: CDR1 SGHRS, CDR2 YFSETQ. Trimming stripped 0 bases from V and 6 bases from J, with 13 bases between. CDR3 loop: CASSLDAGSGQPQHF. As DNA, the CDR3 is TGCGCCAGCAGCTTGGATGCAGGGTCGGGTCAGCCCCAGCATTTT.

The J gene is TRBJ2-1, the V gene TRBV6-5; a possible D gene is TRBD1 (5 bases). In germline, CDR1 is MNHEY, CDR2 SVGAGI. The V and J ends lost 5 bases and 8 bases respectively, with 13 bases between them. This CDR3 spans 13 amino acids. CDR3 nucleotides: TGTGCCAGCAGTGGTGACAGAAGCGATGAGCAGTTCTTC. Its protein is CASSGDRSDEQFF.

A single count supports this clone. The genes are TRBV19 and TRBJ2-2; perhaps TRBD2 as D (5 bases). CDR1 LNHDA and CDR2 SQIVND come from the germline V gene (reference sequence). This CDR3 contains 15 residues. V lost 5 bases and J 7 bases, leaving 17 bases between the germline ends. The CDR3 region has the DNA TGTGCCAGTAGTCGTGGGGAGCAGCCGTTCGGGGAGCTGTTTTTT. It encodes CASSRGEQPFGELFF.

V usage is TRBV5-1 and J usage is TRBJ2-2; D ambiguous. The V gene's germline CDR1 is SGHRS and CDR2 YFSETQ. The CDR3 length is 13 residues. The germline V and J ends were trimmed by 9 bases and 3 bases, with 12 bases remaining between them. As DNA, the CDR3 is TGCGCCACCACAACCCCAGACACCGGGGAGCTGTTTTTT. The encoded protein is CATTTPDTGELFF.

The J gene is TRBJ1-2, the V gene TRBV6-1; D gene unclear. Trimming took off 8 bases at V and 2 bases at J, with 18 bases between the two ends. Germline CDR1 is MNHNS and CDR2 is SASEGT. The CDR3 loop spans 15 amino acids. The CDR3 protein is CASCQSQAANYGYTF. The CDR3, as DNA: TGTGCCAGCTGCCAGTCTCAGGCAGCAAACTATGGCTACACCTTC.

The chain carries TRBV29-1 and TRBJ2-5, with a weak D call TRBD1 (5 bases). Trimming pared 5 bases from V and 1 base from J, leaving 8 bases between. Germline V gene data show CDR1 as SQVTM and CDR2 as ANQGSEA. The CDR3 covers 12 residues. CDR3 sequence: CSVQGGQETQYF. The CDR3 DNA is TGCAGCGTTCAGGGTGGCCAAGAGACCCAGTACTTC.

V and J are TRBV28 and TRBJ2-3; D perhaps matches TRBD2 (5 bases). V dropped 6 bases and J dropped 2 bases, with 12 bases sitting between them. The CDR3 runs to 14 residues. Germline V gene lookup returns CDR1 MDHEN and CDR2 SYDVKM. CDR3 in DNA: TGTGCCAGCAGGGCTACTAGATTCACAGATACGCAGTATTTT. Its protein product is CASRATRFTDTQYF.

V is TRBV5-4 and J is TRBJ2-5, with 8 bases matching TRBD2. CDR3 length: 15 amino acids. Germline V gene lookup returns CDR1 SGHNT and CDR2 YYREEE (reference sequence). V shed 0 bases and J 5 bases; nucleotides not matched to a gene: 6. Here the CDR3 DNA reads TGTGCCAGCAGCTTGGAGGGTCCTAGCGGGGAGACCCAGTACTTC. This codes for CASSLEGPSGETQYF.

The chain recombines TRBV30 with TRBJ2-5; 14 nucleotides agree with TRBD2. The CDR3 consists of 16 residues. The junction had 8 bases not matched to a gene; V was cut back by 3 bases and J by 5 bases. Germline loops: CDR1 GTSNPN, CDR2 SVGIG (reference sequence). The chain's CDR3 is CAWRSGLAGAGETQYF. DNA of the CDR3: TGTGCCTGGAGGTCGGGACTAGCGGGAGCTGGGGAGACCCAGTACTTC.

The CDR3 is CASSLDTGGFTDTQYF. The CDR3 DNA sequence: TGTGCCAGCAGTTTGGATACAGGGGGTTTCACAGATACGCAGTATTTT. The chain couples TRBV28 to TRBJ2-3, with 8 bases fitting TRBD1. This CDR3 is built from 16 residues. Germline V gene data show CDR1 as MDHEN and CDR2 as SYDVKM. The junction had 7 bases not matched to a gene; V was cut back by 3 bases and J by 2 bases.

This clone occurred a few times. V gene TRBV4-1 combines with J gene TRBJ1-5; D perhaps matches TRBD1 (5 bases). Germline V gene data show CDR1 as MGHRA and CDR2 as YSYEKL. The ends were cut back, 1 base at V and 3 bases at J, with 10 bases in the middle. The CDR3 has 15 residues. CDR3 DNA sequence: TGCGCCAGCAGCCAAGGTAGGGGTTACAATCAGCCCCAGCATTTT. Translation: CASSQGRGYNQPQHF.

The V gene is TRBV7-8, the J gene TRBJ2-3, with 8 nucleotides matching TRBD2. Trimming cost V 7 bases and J 5 bases; bases outside gene matches: 5. The CDR3 is made up of 13 amino acids. CDR1 SGHVS and CDR2 FQNEAQ come from the germline V gene. The CDR3: CASTIGGGDTQYF. Here the CDR3 DNA reads TGTGCCAGCACCATCGGGGGGGGAGATACGCAGTATTTT.

This chain joins TRBV5-1 and TRBJ1-1; D may be TRBD1 (6 bases). The CDR3 runs to 15 residues. In germline, CDR1 is SGHRS, CDR2 YFSETQ. V lost 0 bases and J 3 bases, leaving 12 bases between the germline ends. As DNA, the CDR3 is TGCGCCAGCAGCTTGGTAGGGGGAACGGACACTGAAGCTTTCTTT. Translated, it gives CASSLVGGTDTEAFF.

The chain carries TRBV7-9 and TRBJ1-4; tentatively, D is TRBD1 (5 bases). Germline CDR1 reads SEHNR; CDR2 reads FQNEAQ (reference sequence). The CDR3 has 14 amino acids. Trimming pared 4 bases from V and 10 bases from J, leaving 16 bases between. DNA for the CDR3: TGTGCCAGCAGCTCCGGGGGGTGGACTGGAAAACTGTTTTTT. It yields the protein CASSSGGWTGKLFF.

The V call is TRBV6-1, the J call TRBJ2-1; the match to TRBD1 covers 10 bases. This CDR3 spans 14 amino acids. CDR1 MNHNS and CDR2 SASEGT come from the germline V gene. Trimming took 6 bases from V and 7 from J; bases not matched to a gene: 6. The CDR3 here is CASRPSGQGNEQFF. CDR3 nucleotide sequence: TGTGCCAGCAGGCCCTCGGGACAGGGGAATGAGCAGTTCTTC.

This clone was seen a handful of times. The chain has TRBV4-1 and TRBJ1-1, with 7 bases identical to TRBD1. V shed 3 bases and J 11 bases; nucleotides not matched to a gene: 18. The CDR3 extends over 16 amino acids. Per germline, CDR1 MGHRA and CDR2 YSYEKL. CDR3 amino acids: CASSQDETGPYQEAFF. The CDR3, as DNA: TGCGCCAGCAGCCAGGATGAGACAGGGCCCTATCAGGAGGCTTTCTTT.

The V gene is TRBV7-8, the J gene TRBJ1-4; D call uncertain. The V gene lost 0 bases and the J gene lost 9 bases, with 11 bases spanning the gap. The CDR3 length is 14 residues. CDR1 is SGHVS and CDR2 is FQNEAQ in the germline V gene. CDR3 in DNA: TGTGCCAGCAGCTTAGCGCTAGGAACTAAAAAACTGTTTTTT. Translating it yields CASSLALGTKKLFF.

The chain joins TRBV5-6 to TRBJ2-7; D possibly corresponds to TRBD2 (5 bases). This CDR3 is built from 14 residues. Trimming took off 0 bases at V and 2 bases at J, with 9 bases between the two ends. From germline, CDR1 is SGHDT and CDR2 YYEEEE. This chain's CDR3 is CASSLVSVPYEQYF. CDR3 DNA sequence: TGTGCCAGCAGCTTGGTTAGCGTACCCTACGAGCAGTACTTC.

This clone was observed a single time. At one end, the junction sequence differs from germline, possibly due to a read error. The chain carries TRBV7-7 and TRBJ2-7; 7 positions match TRBD1. Germline V gene sequence: CDR1 SSHAT, CDR2 FNYEAQ (reference sequence). CDR3 length: 13 residues. CDR3 loop: CASSSDRVGEQYF. The CDR3, as DNA: TGTGCTAGCAGCTCCGACAGGGTAGGCGAGCAGTACTTC.

The V call is TRBV19, the J call TRBJ2-7, with TRBD1 matching over 7 bases. The germline gives CDR1 LNHDA, CDR2 SQIVND (reference sequence). The trim removed 5 bases at V and 2 bases at J, leaving 6 bases unmatched. This CDR3 comprises 14 residues. The CDR3 sequence: CASSPRDRPYEQYF. The DNA of the CDR3 is TGTGCCAGTAGTCCGAGGGACAGACCCTACGAGCAGTACTTC.

V gene TRBV18 combines with J gene TRBJ2-5; possible D gene TRBD2, 6 bases. Trimming took off 3 bases at V and 5 bases at J, with 13 bases between the two ends. Germline V lookup: CDR1 KGHSH, CDR2 LQKENI. This CDR3 is built from 14 residues. This chain's CDR3 is CASSPLGLGETQYF. CDR3 nucleotide sequence: TGTGCCAGCTCACCGTTGGGACTGGGGGAGACCCAGTACTTC.

The genes are TRBV5-1 and TRBJ1-6, with 11 positions matching TRBD1. This CDR3 region has 19 residues. Germline V CDR1 and CDR2: SGHRS, YFSETQ. The ends lost 4 bases at V and 13 bases at J; junction bases unmatched: 22. The CDR3 region has the DNA TGCGCCAGCAGCGGAACCGGGACAGGGGGTCCCAGCTGGATTCGGCCCCTCCACTTT. Translating gives CASSGTGTGGPSWIRPLHF.

The rearrangement uses TRBV28 and TRBJ1-5; D uncertain. V was shortened by 3 bases and J by 2 bases, with 14 bases between the two germline ends. The CDR3 runs 16 residues. The germline V gene has CDR1 MDHEN and CDR2 SYDVKM. In DNA, the CDR3 is TGTGCCAGCAGTTTCCCCGGGGTGGGAGGCAATCAGCCCCAGCATTTT. This translates into CASSFPGVGGNQPQHF.

The rearrangement links TRBV7-9 to TRBJ2-7, with D possibly matching TRBD1 (5 bases). V shed 5 bases and J shed 1 base, with 9 bases lying between them. In germline, CDR1 is SEHNR, CDR2 FQNEAQ (reference sequence). The CDR3 sequence is 13 residues long. The CDR3 DNA reads TGTGCCAGCAGCCCAGGGCCTTCCTACGAGCAGTACTTC. As protein: CASSPGPSYEQYF. The variable domain in full, with the rest retrieved from reference TRBV7-9 and TRBJ2-7, is DTGVSQNPRHKITKRGQNVTFRCDPISEHNRLYWYRQTLGQGPEFLTYFQNEAQLEKSRLLSDRFSAERPKGSFSTLEIQRTEQGDSAMYLCASSPGPSYEQYFGPGTRLTVT.

The chain uses TRBV6-1 and TRBJ1-5; D is unclear. CDR1 is MNHNS and CDR2 is SASEGT in the germline V gene. V shed 5 bases and J shed 6 bases, with 17 bases lying between them. The CDR3 totals 15 residues. The CDR3 nucleotides are TGTGCCAGCAGTCCGGGAAGCCTACCGGGTCAGCCCCAGCATTTT. It specifies CASSPGSLPGQPQHF.

This clone was counted once. The gene calls are TRBV5-5 and TRBJ1-2; the match to TRBD1 covers 9 bases. The CDR3 runs to 15 residues. V was pared by 0 bases and J by 1 base, with 1 base of the junction left unmatched. Looked up from germline, CDR1 is SGHKS and CDR2 is YYEKEE (reference sequence). CDR3 DNA sequence: TGTGCCAGCAGCTTGGTGACAGGGGGTAACTATGGCTACACCTTC. Translated, it gives CASSLVTGGNYGYTF.

The chain combines TRBV25-1 with TRBJ2-7, with 10 bases identical to TRBD1. The length of the CDR3 is 14 residues. The V gene end was trimmed by 10 bases and the J gene end by 2 bases; junction bases not matched to a gene: 8. Germline values: CDR1 MGHDK, CDR2 SYGVNS. Written as DNA, the CDR3 is TGTGCCACCCGTGGGACAGGGGAAACCTACGAGCAGTACTTC. It translates to CATRGTGETYEQYF.

This CDR3 reads CASSPLVGSRSTGYTF. The CDR3 DNA sequence: TGCGCCAGCAGCCCGCTGGTGGGCTCCCGGTCTACTGGCTACACCTTC. This chain joins TRBV5-1 and TRBJ1-2; D is unresolved. This CDR3 has 16 amino acids. The V and J ends lost 4 bases and 7 bases respectively, with 23 bases between them. The V gene's germline CDR1 is SGHRS and CDR2 YFSETQ.

The chain combines TRBV11-1 with TRBJ2-3; TRBD2 matches 10 bases. Unmatched junction bases numbered 5, after V lost 1 base and J lost 4 bases. This CDR3 has 16 amino acids. Germline CDR1 SGHAT, CDR2 FQDESV (reference sequence). Here the CDR3 DNA reads TGTGCCAGCAGCTTAGTCCCGGGACTAGCGTCAGATACGCAGTATTTT. This sequence encodes CASSLVPGLASDTQYF.

The chain has TRBV28 and TRBJ1-5; D is unclear. CDR1 and CDR2 (germline): MDHEN, SYDVKM. CDR3 length: 17 amino acids. Trimming cost V 3 bases and J 2 bases, with 17 bases left between them. CDR3 amino acids: CASSLGGSGFGNQPQHF. The CDR3 bases are TGTGCCAGCAGTTTGGGAGGAAGCGGGTTTGGCAATCAGCCCCAGCATTTT.

The rearrangement joins TRBV5-1 to TRBJ2-3; 14 bases are shared with TRBD2. The germline V gene has CDR1 SGHRS and CDR2 YFSETQ. Trimming cost V 4 bases and J 2 bases; bases outside gene matches: 3. The CDR3 sequence is 16 residues long. CDR3 sequence reads: CASSQTSGRATDTQYF. The CDR3 nucleotides are TGCGCCAGCAGCCAGACTAGCGGGAGGGCCACAGATACGCAGTATTTT.

The table lists this clone with a few counts. The chain recombines TRBV28 with TRBJ1-5, with 10 positions matching TRBD1. The CDR3 contains 16 residues. Trimming removed 6 bases from V and 2 bases from J; junction bases left unmatched: 7. Germline V gives CDR1 MDHEN, CDR2 SYDVKM. CDR3 residues: CASRPTGTGGNQPQHF. The CDR3 coding sequence is TGTGCCAGCAGACCGACCGGGACAGGGGGCAATCAGCCCCAGCATTTT.